This T cell receptor beta chain appears in the sequencing data of a study of shared clonotypes between healthy human individuals (TCRdb year 2020). For the wider study: The cohort comprised two women and a few men aged 18 to 49 years. For each donor, three plates each were used for CD4 naive and CD4 memory, two plates were used for CD8 naive, and one plate was used for CD8 memory. To estimate repertoire size and how much clonotype sharing occurs between individuals, the study deeply sequenced the blood TCR repertoires of 5 or 6 healthy adults. Libraries were prepared and TCR repertoires were sequenced by different laboratories using diverse techniques, in order to increase sequencing depth and limit assay-specific biases. Each donor's leukapheresis produced roughly between roughly 0.9 and 9 billion PBMCs.

Using the deep immunoSEQ assay, TCR CDR3 regions were amplified from genomic DNA by multiplex PCR. Genomic DNA extracted from each cell subset was distributed evenly over all wells of several immunoSEQ 96-well plates, and each plate served as one replicate. For sorted subsets, roughly 200 ng genomic DNA, equal to about 30,000 T cell genomes, was loaded into each replicate PCR. Purified libraries were measured with a Qubit 3.0 fluorometer, size-checked on a Bioanalyzer 2100, and measured again with the KAPA Library Quantification kit. Every immunoSEQ 96-well plate was sequenced on a dedicated single-read 150-cycle Illumina NextSeq 550 flow cell. The authors processed their data as follows. Because the immunoSEQ output included only junctional sequences and no quality scores, the filtering could not be the same as the filtering used for full-length reads. Sequences were annotated with PyIR, a Python wrapper for IgBLAST v1.9, using IMGT germline references to assign V/J genes and CDR3. Any read was removed if the V/J assignment was weak (E-value above 1e-6), the CDR3 was missing, or the read contained stop codons, out-of-frame junctions, or ambiguous translated residues. V3J clonotypes were defined as sequences sharing an identical inferred V gene, J gene, and CDR3 amino acid sequence. The percentage overlap between two repertoires was calculated by dividing the number of shared unique clonotypes by the size of the smaller repertoire. Three approaches were used to assess repertoire richness: RTK rarefaction, the Chao1 estimator, and Recon v2.1 estimates of unobserved clonotypes. Generation probabilities were computed with OLGA for all TCRbeta clonotypes obtained by the gDNA method from four donors. The clones in this table, taken by TCRdb from immuneACCESS, are in-frame only. Not every clone is retained; where verified, under half of the shortfall comes from an unresolved V gene, and the cause of the rest is unknown. V and J calls and clone size are those listed in that table; D and trimming were worked out from the DNA. Within this sample are about 1.1 million clones, with about 80% of them counted one time only. The ten most abundant clones make up roughly 0.82% of the sample.

As concerns this clone: Its antigen is not yet known. Base-call qualities are not available, and no considerably larger clone is one nucleotide away.

On the study overall, not on this receptor specifically: Rarefaction of sorted-subset datasets indicated incomplete sequencing despite the large sequencing depth. Sampling was restricted to blood, and TCR repertoires in tissues likely differ from the TCR repertoires found in blood. Because the study included only a small number of donors, the genetic and exposure-history diversity represented was limited. Pairwise subsampling indicated that sequencing depth was expected to affect the degree of clonotype sharing among donors. When a handful of donors were compared, the shared fraction of clonotypes was about 5.5% for naive CD4, approximately 3.5% for naive CD8, 2% to 2.5% for memory CD4, and about 0.36% for memory CD8. Clonotypes shared by all four sorted-subset donors showed higher generation probabilities than non-shared clonotypes. Larger estimated clonotype richness was generally found for naive subsets than for memory subsets.

The donors were healthy, HIV-negative adults who had no recently reported acute infections or vaccinations. Every donor was a Caucasian adult residing in Nashville, Tennessee, USA. Magnetic negative selection was used to enrich CD4+ T cells, after which naive cells were positively selected on CD45RA and the negative fraction became the memory subset. After blood collection by leukapheresis, PBMCs were isolated using Ficoll-Histopaque density gradient centrifugation and then cryopreserved in the vapor phase of liquid nitrogen. Purity and quantity of every magnetically sorted T cell population were checked by analytical flow cytometry. From each sorted fraction, genomic DNA was isolated and quantified by UV absorbance on a Nanodrop 2000c. V loses 6 bases of germline sequence and J loses 4 bases, and the interval between the two ends is 14 bases. Including the terminal cysteine and phenylalanine, the CDR3 comprises 14 residues. The sequence is cut down to CDR3 DNA, 42 bases in frame from base 1. As encoded in the germline V gene, CDR1 is SGHAT while CDR2 is FQNNGV.

The specimen was memory CD4+ T cells from PBMCs. The label giving this sample's cell subset or site can be read as: CD45RA-negative fraction. Recombination connected TRBV11-2 to TRBJ2-3, with the D segment possibly TRBD1 or TRBD2, each aligning over 5 bases. This clonotype originated in a man younger than 30 in good health. Some clones in this sample may be carry-over from other donors' samples. The CDR3 region has the sequence CASRPGTAADTQYF. The DNA sequence is TGTGCCAGCAGACCTGGGACGGCCGCAGATACGCAGTATTTT.